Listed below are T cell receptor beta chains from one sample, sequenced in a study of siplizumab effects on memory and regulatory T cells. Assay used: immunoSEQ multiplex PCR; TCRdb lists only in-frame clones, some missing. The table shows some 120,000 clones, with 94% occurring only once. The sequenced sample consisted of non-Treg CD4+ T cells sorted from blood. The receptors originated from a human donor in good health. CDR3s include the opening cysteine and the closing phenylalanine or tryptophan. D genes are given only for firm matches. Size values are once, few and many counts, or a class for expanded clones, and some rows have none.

cdr3_nt: TGTGCCAGCATCCGACAGGGAGTAGCTTTCTTT; cdr3_aa: CASIRQGVAFF; clone_size: -; d_call: TRBD1; j_call: TRBJ1-1; v_call: TRBV6-6
cdr3_nt: TGTGCCAGCAGTGAAGCGGGGGGGGCTGGCGAGCAGTACTTC; cdr3_aa: CASSEAGGAGEQYF; clone_size: -; d_call: -; j_call: TRBJ2-7; v_call: TRBV2
cdr3_nt: TGCAGCGTTGCATTGAACGTGCGAGGGGATACGCAGTATTTT; cdr3_aa: CSVALNVRGDTQYF; clone_size: -; d_call: -; j_call: TRBJ2-3; v_call: TRBV29-1
cdr3_nt: TGTGCCAGCTCACCACGGGACGGAGAGACCCAGTACTTC; cdr3_aa: CASSPRDGETQYF; clone_size: -; d_call: -; j_call: TRBJ2-5; v_call: TRBV18
cdr3_nt: TGTGCCAGCAGCTCCTTAGCGGGAGATAGACGGCACGAGCAGTACTTC; cdr3_aa: CASSSLAGDRRHEQYF; clone_size: -; d_call: TRBD2; j_call: TRBJ2-7; v_call: TRBV7-6
cdr3_nt: TGTGCCAGCAGTGAAGGTTTAGGGGACGCATACGACTACGAGCAGTACTTC; cdr3_aa: CASSEGLGDAYDYEQYF; clone_size: -; d_call: -; j_call: TRBJ2-7; v_call: TRBV2
cdr3_nt: TGCAGCGTTTTGGGGGCCCGGACCTACGAGCAGTACTTC; cdr3_aa: CSVLGARTYEQYF; clone_size: -; d_call: -; j_call: TRBJ2-7; v_call: TRBV29-1
cdr3_nt: TGTGCCAGCAGACTCCTGGGGGCTGAAAAACTGTTTTTT; cdr3_aa: CASRLLGAEKLFF; clone_size: -; d_call: -; j_call: TRBJ1-4; v_call: TRBV6-5
cdr3_nt: TGTGCCAGCAGCTCCGACAGGCTCAATCAGCCCCAGCATTTT; cdr3_aa: CASSSDRLNQPQHF; clone_size: -; d_call: -; j_call: TRBJ1-5; v_call: TRBV7-2
cdr3_nt: TGTGCCAGTAGTTCCTCTTCGCGGGGGTCCGGGGAGCAGTACTTC; cdr3_aa: CASSSSSRGSGEQYF; clone_size: once; d_call: TRBD2; j_call: TRBJ2-7; v_call: TRBV19
cdr3_nt: TGTGCCAGCCGCTCTAGCACAGATACGCAGTATTTT; cdr3_aa: CASRSSTDTQYF; clone_size: -; d_call: -; j_call: TRBJ2-3; v_call: TRBV19
cdr3_nt: TGTGCCAGCAGGAGGACAGGGGAGGCCACCGGGGAGCTGTTTTTT; cdr3_aa: CASRRTGEATGELFF; clone_size: once; d_call: -; j_call: TRBJ2-2; v_call: TRBV21-1
cdr3_nt: TGTGCTAGTGGTTCCGGTGCCTCTGGAAACACCATATATTTT; cdr3_aa: CASGSGASGNTIYF; clone_size: -; d_call: -; j_call: TRBJ1-3; v_call: TRBV12-5
cdr3_nt: TGTGCCAGCAGACCGGGACTAGCGGGGGGATTCCTCTACAATGAGCAGTTCTTC; cdr3_aa: CASRPGLAGGFLYNEQFF; clone_size: once; d_call: TRBD2; j_call: TRBJ2-1; v_call: TRBV11-2
cdr3_nt: TGTGCCAGCAGCGTAGCCCCACCAGGGGAAGGCACTGAAGCTTTCTTT; cdr3_aa: CASSVAPPGEGTEAFF; clone_size: -; d_call: -; j_call: TRBJ1-1; v_call: TRBV9
cdr3_nt: TGTGCCAGCAGCCTTCAGTTCGGGACAGGGGTGTACGAGCAGTACTTC; cdr3_aa: CASSLQFGTGVYEQYF; clone_size: -; d_call: TRBD1; j_call: TRBJ2-7; v_call: TRBV11-3
cdr3_nt: TGCGCCAGCACGGACAGGGCCTCCTACGAGCAGTACTTC; cdr3_aa: CASTDRASYEQYF; clone_size: -; d_call: TRBD1; j_call: TRBJ2-7; v_call: TRBV5-1
cdr3_nt: TGTGCCAGTAGTATAGATGCGGGCAGTGATACGCAGTATTTT; cdr3_aa: CASSIDAGSDTQYF; clone_size: -; d_call: -; j_call: TRBJ2-3; v_call: TRBV19
cdr3_nt: TGTGCCAGCAGCTTTGACCTTTATCAGCCCCAGCATTTT; cdr3_aa: CASSFDLYQPQHF; clone_size: few; d_call: -; j_call: TRBJ1-5; v_call: TRBV7-2
cdr3_nt: TGTGCCAGCAGCAGCGAGGGGGCGTCCTCCGGGGAGCTGTTTTTT; cdr3_aa: CASSSEGASSGELFF; clone_size: -; d_call: -; j_call: TRBJ2-2; v_call: TRBV21-1
cdr3_nt: TGCGCCAGCAGCCAAGTACTAGCGGGAACGCCGCAGTACTTC; cdr3_aa: CASSQVLAGTPQYF; clone_size: few; d_call: TRBD2; j_call: TRBJ2-7; v_call: TRBV4-1
cdr3_nt: TGTGCCAGCAGACACCGGGCAGGGGGCGATGAGCAGTTCTTC; cdr3_aa: CASRHRAGGDEQFF; clone_size: -; d_call: TRBD1; j_call: TRBJ2-1; v_call: TRBV7-9
cdr3_nt: TGTGCCAGCAGCCAAGGTAGCGGGGGGGCTCTTCGAAATGAGCAGTTCTTC; cdr3_aa: CASSQGSGGALRNEQFF; clone_size: -; d_call: TRBD2; j_call: TRBJ2-1; v_call: TRBV4-2
cdr3_nt: TGTGCCAGCAGCTTGGACCGGGACAGGGTTGTTAATACGCAGTATTTT; cdr3_aa: CASSLDRDRVVNTQYF; clone_size: -; d_call: TRBD1; j_call: TRBJ2-3; v_call: TRBV7-9
cdr3_nt: TGTGCCAGCAGCTTACGGGTCGGGGGGGGCGATACGCAGTATTTT; cdr3_aa: CASSLRVGGGDTQYF; clone_size: -; d_call: TRBD2; j_call: TRBJ2-3; v_call: TRBV7-8
cdr3_nt: TGTGCCAGCAAACGGCAGCGGGTCGACACCGGGGAGCTGTTTTTT; cdr3_aa: CASKRQRVDTGELFF; clone_size: -; d_call: -; j_call: TRBJ2-2; v_call: TRBV6-1
cdr3_nt: TGTGCCAGCAGCTTGCTAGGTGGAAACACCATATATTTT; cdr3_aa: CASSLLGGNTIYF; clone_size: -; d_call: -; j_call: TRBJ1-3; v_call: TRBV5-6
cdr3_nt: TGTGCCAGCAGCTTGACTAGCGGGAAAGGGTGGAATGAGCAGTTCTTC; cdr3_aa: CASSLTSGKGWNEQFF; clone_size: -; d_call: TRBD2; j_call: TRBJ2-1; v_call: TRBV5-6
cdr3_nt: TGTGCCAGCTCAGCCCTAGGAGCCGGGGGCACAGATACGCAGTATTTT; cdr3_aa: CASSALGAGGTDTQYF; clone_size: -; d_call: -; j_call: TRBJ2-3; v_call: TRBV18
cdr3_nt: TGTGCCAGCAGTTCCGGGGCTAACTATGGCTACACCTTC; cdr3_aa: CASSSGANYGYTF; clone_size: -; d_call: -; j_call: TRBJ1-2; v_call: TRBV11-1
cdr3_nt: TGCGCCAGCAGTCATGACAGGGTACAAGTCTACGAGCAGTACTTC; cdr3_aa: CASSHDRVQVYEQYF; clone_size: -; d_call: TRBD1; j_call: TRBJ2-7; v_call: TRBV5-1
cdr3_nt: TGTGCCAGCAGCTCCCCACGGGGTGACGAAGAGACCCAGTACTTC; cdr3_aa: CASSSPRGDEETQYF; clone_size: -; d_call: -; j_call: TRBJ2-5; v_call: TRBV5-4
cdr3_nt: TGTGCCAGCTCACCGCAAGAGATGCTTAGCAATCAGCCCCAGCATTTT; cdr3_aa: CASSPQEMLSNQPQHF; clone_size: -; d_call: -; j_call: TRBJ1-5; v_call: TRBV18
cdr3_nt: TGTGCCAGCAGCGTGACCTTTACTACAGGACTAAATGAGCAGTTCTTC; cdr3_aa: CASSVTFTTGLNEQFF; clone_size: once; d_call: -; j_call: TRBJ2-1; v_call: TRBV9
cdr3_nt: TGCGCCAGCAGCGCCACCGGGACTAGCGGGAACAATGAGCAGTTCTTC; cdr3_aa: CASSATGTSGNNEQFF; clone_size: -; d_call: TRBD2; j_call: TRBJ2-1; v_call: TRBV5-1
cdr3_nt: TGCGCCAGCAGCTTAACTAGCGGGAGCTCAGATACGCAGTATTTT; cdr3_aa: CASSLTSGSSDTQYF; clone_size: -; d_call: TRBD2; j_call: TRBJ2-3; v_call: TRBV5-1
cdr3_nt: TGTGCCAGCAGAAAGAGTCCTGAAGCTTTCTTT; cdr3_aa: CASRKSPEAFF; clone_size: -; d_call: -; j_call: TRBJ1-1; v_call: TRBV7-9